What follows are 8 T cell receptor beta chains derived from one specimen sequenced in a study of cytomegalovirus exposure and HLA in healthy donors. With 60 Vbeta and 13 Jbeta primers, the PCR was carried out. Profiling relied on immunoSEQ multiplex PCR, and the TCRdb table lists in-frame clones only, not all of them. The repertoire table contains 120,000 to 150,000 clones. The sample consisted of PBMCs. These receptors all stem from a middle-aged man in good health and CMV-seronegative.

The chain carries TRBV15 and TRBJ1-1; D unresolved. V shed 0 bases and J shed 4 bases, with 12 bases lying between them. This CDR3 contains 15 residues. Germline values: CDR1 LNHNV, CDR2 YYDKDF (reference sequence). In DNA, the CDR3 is TGTGCCACCAGCAGAGATGGCAAGGGAGGCACTGAAGCTTTCTTT. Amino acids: CATSRDGKGGTEAFF.

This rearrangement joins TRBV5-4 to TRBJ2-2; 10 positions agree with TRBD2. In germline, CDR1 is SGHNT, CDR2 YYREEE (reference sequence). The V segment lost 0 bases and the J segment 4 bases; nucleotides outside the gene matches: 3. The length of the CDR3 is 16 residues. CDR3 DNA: TGTGCCAGCAGCTTGGTAGCGGGGGGAAGCACCGGGGAGCTGTTTTTT. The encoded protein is CASSLVAGGSTGELFF.

The CDR3 sequence: CASSRRGIYNEQFF. In DNA, the CDR3 is TGTGCCAGTAGTAGGCGGGGGATCTACAATGAGCAGTTCTTC. The V and J genes are TRBV19 and TRBJ2-1, with TRBD2 matching 7 bases. The CDR3 contains 14 residues. V dropped 4 bases and J dropped 3; count of bases not matched to a gene: 3. Germline CDR1 and CDR2: LNHDA and SQIVND (reference sequence). Full variable domain (rest looked up from reference TRBV19 and TRBJ2-1): DGGITQSPKYLFRKEGQNVTLSCEQNLNHDAMYWYRQDPGQGLRLIYYSQIVNDFQKGDIAEGYSVSREKKESFPLTVTSAQKNPTAFYLCASSRRGIYNEQFFGPGTRLTVL.

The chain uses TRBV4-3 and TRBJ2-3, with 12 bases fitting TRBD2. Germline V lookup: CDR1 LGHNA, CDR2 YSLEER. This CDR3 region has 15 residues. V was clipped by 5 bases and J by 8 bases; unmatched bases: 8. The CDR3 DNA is TGCGCCAGCAGCTACGCTAGCGGGGGGGCGGGTACGCAGTATTTT. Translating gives CASSYASGGAGTQYF.

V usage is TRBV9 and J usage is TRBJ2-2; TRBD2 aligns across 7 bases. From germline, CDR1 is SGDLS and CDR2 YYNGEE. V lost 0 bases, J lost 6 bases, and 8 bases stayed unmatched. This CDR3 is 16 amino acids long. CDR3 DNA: TGTGCCAGCAGCGTAGGGGGAGGGACGTTCGCCGGGGAGCTGTTTTTT. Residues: CASSVGGGTFAGELFF.

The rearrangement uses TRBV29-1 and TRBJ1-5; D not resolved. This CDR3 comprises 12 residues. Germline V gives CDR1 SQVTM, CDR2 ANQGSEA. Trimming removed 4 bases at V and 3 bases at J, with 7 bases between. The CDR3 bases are TGCAGCGTTGGAGGCTTCAATCAGCCCCAGCATTTT. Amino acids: CSVGGFNQPQHF.

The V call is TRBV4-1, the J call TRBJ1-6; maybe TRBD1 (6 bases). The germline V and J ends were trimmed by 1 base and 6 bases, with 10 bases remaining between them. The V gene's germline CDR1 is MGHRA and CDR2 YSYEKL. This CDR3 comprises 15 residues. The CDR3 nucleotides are TGCGCCAGCAGCCAAGGCCAGGGGTTTAATTCACCCCTCCACTTT. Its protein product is CASSQGQGFNSPLHF.

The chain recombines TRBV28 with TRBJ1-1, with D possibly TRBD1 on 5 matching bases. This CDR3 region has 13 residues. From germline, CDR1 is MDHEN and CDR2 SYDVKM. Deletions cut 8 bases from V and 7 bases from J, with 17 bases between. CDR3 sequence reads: CASVSWTGDEAFF. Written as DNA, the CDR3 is TGTGCCAGCGTTTCCTGGACGGGGGATGAAGCTTTCTTT.